This T cell receptor beta chain comes out of a study of T cell responses to AZD1222 COVID-19 vaccine. This CDR3 has 12 amino acids. V was clipped by 3 bases and J by 6 bases, with 8 bases between them. Germline V gene data show CDR1 as DFQATT and CDR2 as SNEGSKA (reference sequence). Remarks on this clone: The antigen remains undetermined.

TCRdb's copy holds only in-frame clones and misses some; the assay was immunoSEQ multiplex PCR. This sample has more than 85,000 clones, with around four fifths found just once. Study-level results: The repertoires were collected only after the peak T cell response. Of spike-specific TCRs, nearly half reportedly target regions left unmutated in variants.

The chain couples TRBV20-1 to TRBJ2-2; D tentatively reads TRBD1 or TRBD2 (6 bases each). The source material was peripheral blood, sampled on day 0 of AZD1222 vaccination. The origin of this receptor is an adult in good health. CDR3 loop: CSASGGPGELFF. The DNA of the CDR3 is TGCAGTGCTAGTGGGGGGCCCGGGGAGCTGTTTTTT.